The source of this TCR beta chain is a study of graft-versus-host responses after intestinal transplantation. Turning to the study itself: Each patient got anti-thymocyte globulin induction, then tacrolimus and steroids for around three years.

Whole-study findings and limits: The study found high graft-versus-host to host-versus-graft clonal ratios in allografts of patients with graft-donor T cell macrochimerism. Recipient marrow held GvH clones, some first seen in ileum or blood. Peak circulating GvH clone levels were associated with early post-transplant HvG declines.

As regards this clone: Its antigen remains unknown.

Trimming left V 4 bases short and J 6 bases short, with 15 bases between. The CDR3 is made up of 13 amino acids. CDR1 SQVTM and CDR2 ANQGSEA come from the germline V gene. The assay was immunoSEQ multiplex PCR, and TCRdb's table has in-frame clones only and misses some. The profile shows around 97,000 clones, 93% of them singletons. The receptor's source is a human donor who received an intestinal transplant. The V gene is TRBV29-1, the J gene TRBJ1-2; D unclear. The sequenced sample was unstimulated CD8+ T cells sorted from spleen or lymph node cells, obtained before intestinal transplant. The CDR3 nucleotides read TGCAGCGTTGTAACGGAGTGGGCTAATGGCTACACCTTC. The encoded protein is CSVVTEWANGYTF.